This TCR beta chain was obtained from a study of CXCR3-negative and CXCR3-positive naive CD8 T cells. General study results and limits: Fresh PBMCs went into most assays, and CXCR3 expression partly declined after cryopreservation.

Regarding this clonotype: Its cognate antigen is unknown.

The TRB cDNA libraries were prepared by 5' RACE with UMI labels. Reanalyzing the 5' RACE reads, TCRdb keeps one entry per CDR3 protein, without DNA. Recorded for this sample: around 10,000 distinct CDR3 sequences. Naive CD8+ T cells were CD45RO-CCR7+CD27+CD95-. The sample consisted of naive CXCR3- CD8+ T cells from blood. Noted subset: CD45RO-CCR7+CD27+CD95- naive CD8+ T cells lacking CXCR3 (TNR3-). The clonotype originates from a human donor in good health. Some clones in this sample may be carry-over from other donors' samples.

The chain's CDR3 is CASSYTQGGNQPQHF. The genes are TRBV6-6 and TRBJ1-5; TCRdb calls TRBD1, which cannot be checked without DNA. This CDR3 is built from 15 residues. Germline CDR1 MNHNY, CDR2 SVGAGI (reference sequence).